The 30 T cell receptor beta chains in this list originate from one sample, sequenced in a study of T-cell reconstitution after alpha-beta-depleted transplantation in children. Construction of the TCRbeta library involved unique molecular identifiers. In TCRdb, the PCR reads were re-called with MiXCR into one record per CDR3 protein. The repertoire holds about 230,000 distinct CDR3 sequences, with approximately 12% as singletons. Sequenced material: PBMCs from the stem cell graft donor, taken from the stem cell graft. Every receptor here comes from a human donor who donated a stem cell graft to a child with acute lymphoblastic leukemia.

This clonotype was recorded at least ten times. The chain links TRBV6-1 to TRBJ2-7; the match to TRBD1 covers 9 bases. Looked up from germline, CDR1 is MNHNS and CDR2 is SASEGT. This CDR3 spans 16 amino acids. J lost 5 bases, V lost 4 bases, and 12 bases had no gene match. This chain's CDR3 is CASSGLTGTGSHEQYF. Written as DNA, the CDR3 is TGTGCCAGCAGTGGGCTAACCGGGACAGGGTCTCACGAGCAGTACTTC.

The chain links TRBV29-1 to TRBJ2-5; TRBD2 agrees at 12 bases. The CDR3 runs 13 residues. The V segment lost 7 bases and the J segment 5 bases; nucleotides outside the gene matches: 5. In germline, CDR1 is SQVTM, CDR2 ANQGSEA. CDR3 bases: TGCAGCGCTGGACTAGCGGGATCGGAGACCCAGTACTTC. Translated, it gives CSAGLAGSETQYF.

This clonotype was picked up many times. The chain recombines TRBV29-1 with TRBJ2-1; D gene unclear. The CDR3 consists of 15 residues. Deletions cut 2 bases from V and 0 bases from J, with 11 bases between. CDR1 SQVTM and CDR2 ANQGSEA come from the germline V gene. Here the CDR3 reads CSVELPRYSYNEQFF. CDR3 sequence (DNA): TGCAGCGTTGAATTACCGCGCTACTCCTACAATGAGCAGTTCTTC.

This clonotype came up many times. The chain recombines TRBV7-7 with TRBJ2-7, with D hard to call. Between the trimmed V and J ends, which lost 1 base and 3 bases, there was a span of 10 bases. Germline-derived CDR1 and CDR2 are SSHAT and FNYEAQ (reference sequence). The CDR3 totals 14 residues. In nucleotides, the CDR3 is TGTGCCAGCAGCTTAGGTGACGGCGGCTACGAGCAGTACTTC. Its protein product is CASSLGDGGYEQYF.

This clonotype was detected ten times or more. V is TRBV9 and J is TRBJ2-3; TRBD2 matches 11 bases. Germline values: CDR1 SGDLS, CDR2 YYNGEE. J gave up 6 bases and V 0 bases, and 3 bases lay outside the gene matches. The CDR3 consists of 15 residues. Here the CDR3 reads CASSVELAGADTQYF. CDR3 nucleotide sequence: TGTGCCAGCAGCGTAGAACTAGCGGGAGCGGATACGCAGTATTTT.

This clonotype was picked up many times. V is TRBV7-2 and J is TRBJ1-1; 9 nucleotides align to TRBD1. J was trimmed by 3 bases and V by 6 bases; bases with no gene match: 8. CDR1 and CDR2 (germline): SGHTA, FQGNSA. There are 15 residues in the CDR3. The DNA of the CDR3 is TGTGCCAGCAGTCTCGACAGGGGGAGGGACACTGAAGCTTTCTTT. Protein: CASSLDRGRDTEAFF. Filled out from reference TRBV7-2 and TRBJ1-1, the complete variable domain reads GAGVSQSPSNKVTEKGKDVELRCDPISGHTALYWYRQSLGQGLEFLIYFQGNSAPDKSGLPSDRFSAERTGGSVSTLTIQRTQQEDSAVYLCASSLDRGRDTEAFFGQGTRLTVV.

This clonotype was seen repeatedly, ten times or more. The V and J genes are TRBV5-1 and TRBJ2-1; 11 bases are a match to TRBD2. Germline loops: CDR1 SGHRS, CDR2 YFSETQ. CDR3 length: 15 amino acids. V shed 5 bases and J 8 bases; nucleotides not matched to a gene: 9. CDR3 sequence reads: CASRISGRASDEQFF. For the CDR3, the DNA is TGCGCCAGCAGGATTAGCGGGAGGGCCTCGGATGAGCAGTTCTTC.

This clonotype was recorded many times. The chain has TRBV28 and TRBJ1-5, with unresolved D. CDR3 length: 12 residues. V gave up 6 bases and J gave up 6 bases, with 9 bases separating them. Germline-derived CDR1 and CDR2 are MDHEN and SYDVKM. The CDR3 protein is CASRRGVQPQHF. The CDR3 DNA reads as TGTGCCAGCAGACGTGGGGTTCAGCCCCAGCATTTT.

The chain links TRBV30 to TRBJ2-6; 7 bases fit TRBD1. The CDR3 runs to 19 residues. V lost 0 bases, J lost 0 bases, and 11 bases stayed unmatched. Germline lookup yields CDR1 GTSNPN and CDR2 SVGIG (reference sequence). The CDR3: CAWSVLQGVTLSGANVLTF. The CDR3 coding sequence is TGTGCCTGGAGTGTATTGCAGGGGGTTACCCTCTCTGGGGCCAACGTCCTGACTTTC.

This clonotype was observed many times. This chain uses TRBV4-3 with TRBJ1-1, with D possibly being TRBD1 (5 bases). CDR3 length: 15 amino acids. CDR1 is LGHNA and CDR2 is YSLEER in the germline V gene. The V end lost 1 base, the J end lost 4 bases, and 13 bases lay between the germline ends. The CDR3 loop reads CASSQVSGAVTEAFF. In DNA, the CDR3 is TGCGCCAGCAGCCAAGTATCTGGGGCCGTCACTGAAGCTTTCTTT.

This clonotype was observed many times. This chain joins TRBV6-5 and TRBJ2-1, with 10 nucleotides matching TRBD1. The germline V gene has CDR1 MNHEY and CDR2 SVGAGI. The trim removed 5 bases at V and 9 bases at J, leaving 4 bases unmatched. The CDR3 sequence is 13 residues long. CDR3 protein: CASSRGQGSEQFF. The CDR3 coding sequence is TGTGCCAGCAGTCGGGGACAGGGGAGTGAGCAGTTCTTC.

This clonotype was counted ten times or more. The rearrangement joins TRBV20-1 to TRBJ2-5; D unclear. Trimming pared 2 bases from V and 1 base from J, leaving 5 bases between. CDR3 length: 12 amino acids. Germline CDR1 reads DFQATT; CDR2 reads SNEGSKA (reference sequence). The CDR3: CSARQPQETQYF. As DNA, the CDR3 is TGCAGTGCTAGACAGCCCCAAGAGACCCAGTACTTC.

In regard to this clonotype: A read error is possible here, since a much larger clone lies one base away. The chain is built from TRBV6-6 and TRBJ1-4; D not resolved. The CDR3 has 11 residues. The germline V gene has CDR1 MNHNY and CDR2 SVGAGI (reference sequence). V was pared by 7 bases and J by 3 bases, with 3 bases between. CDR3 sequence reads: CASNANEKLFF. CDR3 bases: TGTGCCAGCAATGCTAATGAAAAACTGTTTTTT.

As regards this clonotype: This may stem from a read error, because a much larger clone lies one nucleotide away. The chain links TRBV5-6 to TRBJ2-5; D uncertain. Trimming took 0 bases from V and 4 from J, leaving 7 bases between them. CDR1 is SGHDT and CDR2 is YYEEEE in the germline V gene. The CDR3 totals 13 residues. As DNA, the CDR3 is TGTGCCAGCAGCTTGGTTCAGCGAGAGACCCAGTACTTC. Protein: CASSLVQRETQYF.

The J gene is TRBJ1-6, the V gene TRBV4-3; D uncertain. The CDR3 is 16 residues long. V was cut by 1 base and J by 0 bases, with 7 bases left in between. Germline CDR1 LGHNA, CDR2 YSLEER. CDR3 sequence reads: CASSQGTVSYNSPLHF. The CDR3 nucleotides read TGCGCCAGCAGCCAAGGAACAGTCTCCTATAATTCACCCCTCCACTTT.

V usage is TRBV30 and J usage is TRBJ1-2, with D possibly being TRBD1 (5 bases). CDR3 length equals 14 residues. The germline V and J ends were trimmed by 2 bases and 7 bases, with 17 bases remaining between them. Germline-derived CDR1 and CDR2 are GTSNPN and SVGIG (reference sequence). The CDR3 sequence is CAWSTLIGDAGYTF. In DNA, the CDR3 is TGTGCCTGGAGTACCCTGATAGGGGATGCTGGCTACACCTTC.

This clonotype showed up many times. This sequence joins TRBV20-1 and TRBJ2-7; D is unresolved. Trimming left V 2 bases short and J 0 bases short, with 17 bases between. Germline-derived CDR1 and CDR2 are DFQATT and SNEGSKA (reference sequence). The CDR3 runs 16 residues. CDR3 bases: TGCAGTGCTAGAAACGATGGTTGGCGAGCCTCCTACGAGCAGTACTTC. This codes for CSARNDGWRASYEQYF.

This clonotype was counted ten times or more. The J gene is TRBJ2-5, the V gene TRBV21-1; the D segment call TRBD1 is taken from the table without a DNA check. TRBV21-1 is labeled a pseudogene. This CDR3 is 17 amino acids long. CDR3 loop: CASSKEGDRAPQETQYF. The CDR3 DNA reads TGTGCCAGCAGCAAAGAGGGAGACAGGGCGCCGCAAGAGACCCAGTACTTC.

This clonotype occurred many times. The chain couples TRBV6-2 or TRBV6-3 to TRBJ2-6; 9 positions match TRBD1. Germline V gene sequence: CDR1 MNHEY, CDR2 SVGEGT. J gave up 0 bases and V 1 base, and 7 bases lay outside the gene matches. The CDR3 has 19 amino acids. CDR3 residues: CASSYFTGTGISGANVLTF. In nucleotides, the CDR3 is TGTGCCAGCAGTTACTTTACCGGGACAGGGATCTCTGGGGCCAACGTCCTGACTTTC.

Turning to this clonotype: An end of the junction does not agree with germline; a read error may underlie this. The CDR3 region is CASSLGTAFGANGLTF. The CDR3 DNA follows: TGTGCCAGCAGCTTAGGGACAGCTTTCGGGGCCAACGGCCTGACTTTC. This sequence joins TRBV7-6 and TRBJ2-6; D possibly corresponds to TRBD1 (6 bases). The germline V gene encodes CDR1 SGHVS and CDR2 FNYEAQ. The CDR3 consists of 16 residues.

This clonotype was counted at least ten times. The chain combines TRBV12-3 or TRBV12-4 with TRBJ2-3; D possibly corresponds to TRBD1 (6 bases). The CDR3 is made up of 16 amino acids. V was pared by 4 bases and J by 1 base, with 15 bases between. CDR3 nucleotides: TGTGCCAGCAGTTCCGGTTCTCGGACAGGCACAGATACGCAGTATTTT. Protein sequence: CASSSGSRTGTDTQYF.

The chain combines TRBV24-1 with TRBJ2-2, with D unresolved. CDR3 length equals 15 residues. From germline, CDR1 is KGHDR and CDR2 SFDVKD. V shed 7 bases and J shed 1 base, with 12 bases lying between them. This CDR3 is CATSDPHMNTGELFF. CDR3 DNA: TGTGCCACCAGCGATCCCCACATGAACACCGGGGAGCTGTTTTTT.

The sample holds many counts of this clonotype. V is TRBV5-1 and J is TRBJ2-3, with D uncertain. Trimming removed 1 base at V and 4 bases at J, with 10 bases between. The CDR3 totals 14 residues. The V gene's germline CDR1 is SGHRS and CDR2 YFSETQ. Here the CDR3 DNA reads TGCGCCAGCAGCTTGTCGTCGAAGGCAGATACGCAGTATTTT. Translated, it gives CASSLSSKADTQYF.

This clonotype showed up many times. The CDR3 bases are TGTGCCAGCAGCGTCGGGACAGGGGGCTACAATGAGCAGTTCTTC. Protein: CASSVGTGGYNEQFF. This chain connects TRBV9 to TRBJ2-1; 11 nucleotides line up with TRBD1. CDR1 and CDR2 from the germline V gene are SGDLS and YYNGEE. This CDR3 comprises 15 residues. After removal of 2 bases from V and 3 bases from J, the junction contained 1 base not matched to a gene.

This clonotype was counted at least ten times. This rearrangement joins TRBV6-5 to TRBJ2-7; D possibly corresponds to TRBD2 (5 bases). V lost 5 bases to trimming and J lost 6 bases, with 14 bases between them. The germline gives CDR1 MNHEY, CDR2 SVGAGI. The CDR3 extends over 13 amino acids. The CDR3 loop is CASSASREREQYF. The CDR3, as DNA: TGTGCCAGCAGTGCCTCGAGGGAGCGCGAGCAGTACTTC.

V is TRBV7-9 and J is TRBJ1-6; 8 bases agree with TRBD1. CDR1 and CDR2 from the germline V gene are SEHNR and FQNEAQ (reference sequence). Germline trimming cut 5 bases from V and 9 bases from J; bases unmatched to any gene: 6. This CDR3 has 14 amino acids. The DNA of the CDR3 is TGTGCCAGCAGCCCGGACAGGGAGGGTTCACCCCTCCACTTT. Its translation: CASSPDREGSPLHF.

At least ten counts were recorded for this clonotype. The chain is built from TRBV12-3 or TRBV12-4 and TRBJ2-5; D is possibly TRBD2 (6 bases). This CDR3 has 14 residues. Deletions cut 9 bases from V and 0 bases from J, with 14 bases between. CDR3 in amino acids: CASASWGDQETQYF. CDR3 bases: TGTGCCAGTGCTAGTTGGGGGGACCAAGAGACCCAGTACTTC.

This clonotype has at least ten counts. CDR3 sequence reads: CSARAGQGGNIQYF. In DNA, the CDR3 is TGCAGTGCTAGGGCTGGACAGGGGGGAAACATTCAGTACTTC. This chain uses TRBV20-1 with TRBJ2-4; 10 bases fit TRBD1. The CDR3 spans 14 residues. CDR1 and CDR2 from the germline V gene are DFQATT and SNEGSKA (reference sequence). V shed 3 bases, J shed 6 bases, and the junction held 5 bases outside the gene matches.

The chain recombines TRBV19 with TRBJ1-6; D is ambiguous. This CDR3 has 15 amino acids. CDR1 LNHDA and CDR2 SQIVND come from the germline V gene (reference sequence). With 7 bases removed from V and 6 bases from J, the gap between germline ends came to 16 bases. In DNA form, the CDR3 reads TGTGCCAGTACCCCCTACCGGAGATCTAATTCACCCCTCCACTTT. Translated: CASTPYRRSNSPLHF. Variable domain in full (rest from reference TRBV19 and TRBJ1-6): DGGITQSPKYLFRKEGQNVTLSCEQNLNHDAMYWYRQDPGQGLRLIYYSQIVNDFQKGDIAEGYSVSREKKESFPLTVTSAQKNPTAFYLCASTPYRRSNSPLHFGNGTRLTVT.

This clonotype was detected a few times. CDR3: CASSQIAGGTDTQYF. The CDR3 bases are TGCGCCAGCAGCCAAATAGCGGGAGGAACAGATACGCAGTATTTT. The chain recombines TRBV4-1 with TRBJ2-3; 10 bases align to TRBD2. The CDR3 loop spans 15 amino acids. With 2 bases clipped from V and 3 bases from J, the junction kept 2 bases outside the gene matches. CDR1 and CDR2 from the germline V gene are MGHRA and YSYEKL.